The 19 T cell receptor beta chains below come from one sample, sequenced in a study of T cell clones after liver transplantation. Data came from immunoSEQ multiplex PCR; TCRdb stores just in-frame clones and leaves some out. The sample contains 70,000 to 85,000 clones, roughly 80% of which appear only once. Sequencing used CD4+ T cells from blood, obtained before liver transplant. Source of these receptors: a human donor who received a liver transplant.

The V gene is TRBV5-1, the J gene TRBJ1-5; TRBD1 aligns across 8 bases. Germline V gives CDR1 SGHRS, CDR2 YFSETQ. V was clipped by 2 bases and J by 5 bases; unmatched bases: 6. The CDR3 totals 15 residues. The CDR3 reads CASSFLGQDDQPQHF. Written as DNA, the CDR3 is TGCGCCAGCAGCTTCTTGGGACAGGATGATCAGCCCCAGCATTTT.

CDR3 in amino acids: CASSQDRDYGYTF. In DNA form, the CDR3 reads TGCGCCAGCAGCCAAGACAGGGACTATGGCTACACCTTC. The rearrangement joins TRBV4-1 to TRBJ1-2; D might be TRBD1 (5 bases). Germline values: CDR1 MGHRA, CDR2 YSYEKL. V lost 0 bases to trimming and J lost 3 bases, with 5 bases between them. This CDR3 spans 13 amino acids.

The chain carries TRBV19 and TRBJ2-1; 11 nucleotides align to TRBD2. This CDR3 spans 18 amino acids. With V trimmed by 4 bases and J by 2 bases, 10 bases remained unmatched. Germline V CDR1 and CDR2: LNHDA, SQIVND (reference sequence). CDR3 coding DNA: TGTGCCAGTAGTACCCCGACTAGCGGGACGTTGACCTACAATGAGCAGTTCTTC. This gives the protein CASSTPTSGTLTYNEQFF.

The chain carries TRBV28 and TRBJ2-7, with TRBD2 identical over 13 bases. The CDR3 totals 15 residues. Germline CDR1 MDHEN, CDR2 SYDVKM. J lost 2 bases, V lost 6 bases, and 4 bases had no gene match. This chain's CDR3 is CASRQTSGRAYEQYF. DNA of the CDR3: TGTGCCAGCAGGCAAACTAGCGGGAGGGCCTACGAGCAGTACTTC.

J is TRBJ1-5 and V is TRBV2; TRBD1 agrees at 9 bases. J gave up 7 bases and V 5 bases, and 9 bases lay outside the gene matches. The CDR3 spans 15 residues. Looked up from germline, CDR1 is SNHLY and CDR2 is FYNNEI. The CDR3 region is CASSPGQGGRQPQHF. The CDR3 DNA is TGTGCCAGCAGTCCGGGACAGGGTGGAAGGCAGCCCCAGCATTTT.

V is TRBV6-1 and J is TRBJ2-5; 12 bases match TRBD2. The CDR3 length is 15 residues. Germline V gene sequence: CDR1 MNHNS, CDR2 SASEGT. Trimming cost V 6 bases and J 4 bases; bases outside gene matches: 6. The CDR3 DNA sequence: TGTGCCAGCAGCTACCCTAGCGGGAGGGGAGAGACCCAGTACTTC. Translated, it gives CASSYPSGRGETQYF.

V usage is TRBV18 and J usage is TRBJ2-7; 7 bases agree with TRBD2. The V segment lost 1 base and the J segment 0 bases; nucleotides outside the gene matches: 9. Germline-derived CDR1 and CDR2 are KGHSH and LQKENI. The CDR3 is made up of 17 amino acids. This CDR3 reads CASSPQGGPVSSYEQYF. CDR3 DNA sequence: TGTGCCAGCTCACCACAGGGAGGGCCGGTGAGCTCCTACGAGCAGTACTTC.

This clone has just one count. The chain uses TRBV9 and TRBJ2-3; tentatively, D is TRBD1 (6 bases). The CDR3 is 15 residues long. Deletions cut 0 bases from V and 5 bases from J, with 13 bases between. Germline V gene lookup returns CDR1 SGDLS and CDR2 YYNGEE. The CDR3 region has the DNA TGTGCCAGCAGCGTAGATCAGGGGCCGGTAGATACGCAGTATTTT. Translated, it gives CASSVDQGPVDTQYF.

The genes are TRBV2 and TRBJ1-5; tentative D call: TRBD1 (5 bases). Between the trimmed V and J ends, which lost 8 bases and 5 bases, there was a span of 16 bases. Germline V CDR1 and CDR2: SNHLY, FYNNEI. CDR3 length: 14 residues. The CDR3 here is CASEGHLSYQPQHF. CDR3 in DNA: TGTGCCAGCGAGGGGCACCTTTCTTATCAGCCCCAGCATTTT.

The rearrangement joins TRBV4-3 to TRBJ1-3; D is unresolved. Germline values: CDR1 LGHNA, CDR2 YSLEER. This CDR3 has 15 amino acids. Between the trimmed V and J ends, which lost 0 bases and 0 bases, there was a span of 6 bases. DNA of the CDR3: TGCGCCAGCAGCCAAGACTACGACTCTGGAAACACCATATATTTT. Its translation: CASSQDYDSGNTIYF.

The chain recombines TRBV29-1 with TRBJ1-2; 11 bases map to TRBD1. Germline V CDR1 and CDR2: SQVTM, ANQGSEA. V shed 5 bases and J 5 bases; nucleotides not matched to a gene: 10. CDR3 size: 15 residues. CDR3 in DNA: TGCAGCGTTTACACCGGACAGGGGGCACAATATGGCTACACCTTC. It is translated as CSVYTGQGAQYGYTF.

The genes are TRBV27 and TRBJ1-4, with D perhaps TRBD1 (6 bases). The germline V gene encodes CDR1 MNHEY and CDR2 SMNVEV (reference sequence). Trimming removed 8 bases at V and 3 bases at J, with 19 bases between. This CDR3 comprises 16 residues. The CDR3 coding sequence is TGTGCCAGCTCTGGGGGCCGAGTTTGGTCTAATGAAAAACTGTTTTTT. This gives the protein CASSGGRVWSNEKLFF.

This chain's CDR3 is CASSLMYEQYF. The DNA of the CDR3 is TGTGCCAGCAGCTTAATGTACGAGCAGTACTTC. J is TRBJ2-7 and V is TRBV7-8, with unresolved D. Germline V lookup: CDR1 SGHVS, CDR2 FQNEAQ. Trimming stripped 2 bases from V and 4 bases from J, with 3 bases between. The length of the CDR3 is 11 residues. The entire variable domain, with the rest obtained from reference TRBV7-8 and TRBJ2-7, is as follows: GAGVSQSPRYKVAKRGQDVALRCDPISGHVSLFWYQQALGQGPEFLTYFQNEAQLDKSGLPSDRFFAERPEGSVSTLKIQRTQQEDSAVYLCASSLMYEQYFGPGTRLTVT.

The chain recombines TRBV5-1 with TRBJ2-1, with 9 bases that match TRBD2. This CDR3 is built from 15 residues. V lost 0 bases and J lost 7; bases outside the gene matches: 5. Germline V CDR1 and CDR2: SGHRS, YFSETQ. The CDR3 sequence: CASSLVIAGENEQFF. CDR3 nucleotide sequence: TGCGCCAGCAGCTTGGTGATAGCGGGGGAGAATGAGCAGTTCTTC.

The rearrangement uses TRBV5-1 and TRBJ1-1; D is perhaps TRBD1 (6 bases). The V and J ends lost 4 bases and 1 base respectively, with 14 bases between them. Germline CDR1 reads SGHRS; CDR2 reads YFSETQ. This CDR3 spans 15 amino acids. The CDR3 sequence: CASSTGQPGNTEAFF. The CDR3 DNA is TGCGCCAGCAGCACCGGACAGCCGGGGAACACTGAAGCTTTCTTT.

The chain uses TRBV10-2 and TRBJ1-1, with D unclear. Germline V CDR1 and CDR2: WSHSY, SAAADI. The CDR3 extends over 13 amino acids. V was pared by 2 bases and J by 4 bases, with 8 bases between. CDR3 DNA sequence: TGCGCCAGCAGTGAGCGAGAGGTCACTGAAGCTTTCTTT. This encodes CASSEREVTEAFF.

The chain carries TRBV7-9 and TRBJ1-1; D gene uncertain. The germline CDR1 and CDR2 sequences are SEHNR and FQNEAQ (reference sequence). The CDR3 contains 13 residues. The ends were cut back, 4 bases at V and 1 base at J, with 7 bases in the middle. In DNA, the CDR3 is TGTGCCAGCAGCTCCCAGGCGAACACTGAAGCTTTCTTT. Its translation: CASSSQANTEAFF. Using reference TRBV7-9 and TRBJ1-1 for the parts outside the CDR3, the full variable domain is DTGVSQNPRHKITKRGQNVTFRCDPISEHNRLYWYRQTLGQGPEFLTYFQNEAQLEKSRLLSDRFSAERPKGSFSTLEIQRTEQGDSAMYLCASSSQANTEAFFGQGTRLTVV.

The chain has TRBV7-2 and TRBJ2-3; 8 bases map to TRBD2. This CDR3 region has 16 residues. The V segment lost 6 bases and the J segment 6 bases; nucleotides outside the gene matches: 14. CDR1 and CDR2 (germline): SGHTA, FQGNSA. The CDR3, as DNA: TGTGCCAGCAGGGGATTTGTCGGGAGGGGGGCGGATACGCAGTATTTT. This gives the protein CASRGFVGRGADTQYF.

The chain recombines TRBV7-9 with TRBJ2-7; weak D call: TRBD1 (8 bases). The germline V and J ends were trimmed by 2 bases and 1 base, with 12 bases remaining between them. The CDR3 spans 15 residues. Germline CDR1 is SEHNR and CDR2 is FQNEAQ (reference sequence). CDR3 loop: CASSLTGGGSYEQYF. CDR3 coding DNA: TGTGCCAGCAGCTTAACAGGGGGAGGGTCCTACGAGCAGTACTTC.